The present T cell receptor beta chain was sequenced within a study of cytomegalovirus exposure and HLA in healthy donors. Notes on the study in general: The study labeled 150 or so TCR beta chains cytomegalovirus-associated.

Though probably carrying unrecorded immune exposures, donors were nominally healthy at sampling. Trimming stripped 2 bases from V and 2 bases from J, with 3 bases between. This CDR3 contains 12 residues. Germline V lookup: CDR1 MNHNS, CDR2 SASEGT. Concerning this clone: Its antigen is unknown.

The PCR ran on 60 Vbeta and 13 Jbeta primers. This table comes from immunoSEQ multiplex PCR, and its TCRdb copy is limited to in-frame clones, with some not included. Among approximately 150,000 clones listed, around 74% were seen once. The receptor comes from a female donor in good health and CMV-seronegative. The source material was PBMCs. The chain combines TRBV6-1 with TRBJ2-5; D call uncertain. DNA of the CDR3: TGTGCCAGCAGTGAACAGCAAGAGACCCAGTACTTC. This codes for CASSEQQETQYF.